The TCR beta chain under discussion was sequenced for a study of blood T cells in healthy people across ages. Germline CDR1 and CDR2: LGHNT and FRNRAP. The CDR3 totals 16 residues. The J segment lost 4 bases and the V segment lost 0 bases, leaving 6 bases of the junction unmatched. Together with a sample-barcoded 5' primer, a J-beta primer mix was included in a second PCR lasting about 6 to 11 cycles. TCRdb reprocessed the 5' RACE reads via MiXCR and lists one record per CDR3 protein. The table records under 1,100,000 distinct CDR3 sequences, around 25% of them present only once. The table lists this clonotype with a few counts. Aged about 6 to 95, donors were systemically healthy Caucasians from Russia. The same sample was also used in a study of T cells of mothers and their children. That work states: The TCR beta CDR3 read count exceeded 9 million for each mother and was 2.5 million to 3 million for each child. Persistent microchimeric T cell clones were not found at ~100 per million sensitivity.

The chain joins TRBV12-5 to TRBJ2-3; 8 bases are shared with TRBD2. What was sequenced was blood. The receptor's source is a girl between 2 and 10 years old in good health. The CDR3 reads CASGLVLNGGADTQYF. The CDR3 DNA reads TGTGCTAGTGGTTTGGTACTCAACGGGGGGGCAGATACGCAGTATTTT.